This T cell receptor beta chain was documented in a study of siplizumab effects on memory and regulatory T cells. Assay: immunoSEQ multiplex PCR; the TCRdb copy retains only in-frame clones and omits some. The repertoire has some 100,000 clones, roughly 93% of them found once; the top ten carry 5.5% to 7.5%. This CDR3 has 15 amino acids. Germline CDR1 reads ENHRY; CDR2 reads SYGVKD. Between the trimmed V and J ends, which lost 2 bases and 7 bases, there was a span of 12 bases. A word on this clone: Its target is unknown.

Overall study findings and caveats: Suppression by proliferating Tregs derived from siplizumab cultures was not verified. Naive T cells seemed more diverse than memory cells and seemed major alloresponse contributors. Unstimulated subsets accounted for the mapping of only a minor share of the clones that were alloreactive. Roughly 75-97% of proliferating clones (CD4+ or CD8+) could not be assigned a naive or memory phenotype.

Sequencing was carried out using CD8+ T cells sorted from blood. The J gene is TRBJ1-6, the V gene TRBV10-3; D possibly corresponds to TRBD1 (5 bases). The TCR comes from a human donor in good health. DNA for the CDR3: TGTGCCATCAGTGAGGGGGACGCTTTGAATTCACCCCTCCACTTT. Translating it yields CAISEGDALNSPLHF.